This TCR beta chain is from a study of blood T cell repertoires in COVID-19. Only in-frame clones appear in the TCRdb table, and some are missing; sequencing was by immunoSEQ multiplex PCR. The repertoire includes around 200,000 clones, 83% of them detected once, and roughly 1.2% sits in the top ten. Germline trimming cut 6 bases from V and 6 bases from J; bases unmatched to any gene: 6. CDR3 length: 14 amino acids. The germline V gene encodes CDR1 SGHTA and CDR2 FQGNSA. The V and J genes are TRBV7-2 and TRBJ2-5; 11 bases are shared with TRBD2. This TCR was sampled from a woman in her 30s with COVID-19, enrolled during active disease. Sequenced material: peripheral blood. CDR3 coding DNA: TGTGCCAGCAGTCAAACTAGCGGGGGACAGACCCAGTACTTC. This sequence encodes CASSQTSGGQTQYF.